This T cell receptor beta chain was sequenced during a study of blood T cell repertoires in COVID-19. Study summary: COVID-19 samples collected from the United States, Italy and Spain covered acute and convalescent phases. T cells, B-cell-depleted T cells, or PBMCs provided the cDNA or gDNA that served as material.

The study assigned cohorts using participant-reported clinical history. Worth noting for this clone: Sequence at one end of the junction differs from germline and may be a read error.

This table comes from immunoSEQ multiplex PCR, and its TCRdb copy is limited to in-frame clones, with some not included. The sample includes about 480,000 clones, 88% of them seen just once. The CDR3 is 13 residues long. Germline V gene lookup returns CDR1 SEHNR and CDR2 FQNEAQ (reference sequence). The receptor comes from a woman in her 40s who had recovered from COVID-19. The gene calls are TRBV7-9 and TRBJ1-2; D remains ambiguous. Sequencing was performed on PBMCs or T cells enriched from blood (not recorded which). CDR3 region: CASSLARHWGYTF. CDR3 nucleotide sequence: TGTGCCAGCAGCCTAGCGAGACACTGGGGCTACACCTTC.